This T cell receptor (beta chain) was profiled in a study of siplizumab effects on memory and regulatory T cells. Germline CDR1 SGDLS, CDR2 YYNGEE. The length of the CDR3 is 13 residues. Trimming removed 1 base at V and 1 base at J, with 5 bases between. Overall study results and limits: No naive or memory phenotype could be assigned to roughly 75-97% of proliferating clones.

Remarks on this clone: What it recognizes is unknown.

TCRdb's table, derived via immunoSEQ multiplex PCR, lists solely in-frame clones and lacks some. The table records around 78,000 clones, roughly nine tenths of them present only once. Sample: CD8+ T cells sorted from blood. This chain joins TRBV9 and TRBJ1-1; unclear D gene. This receptor was obtained from a human donor in good health. CDR3 amino acids: CASSVYANTEAFF. The CDR3, as DNA: TGTGCCAGCAGCGTATACGCGAACACTGAAGCTTTCTTT.